The TCR beta chain described here comes from a study of T cell repertoires in cytomegalovirus infection. Study details: The public TCR beta signatures pointed to both CMV infection and matching HLA type. Notes on the study in general: HLA-C-restricted CMV clonotypes gave the most frequent clonotype in two of eight donors.

In germline, CDR1 is SGHTA, CDR2 FQGNSA. The CDR3 sequence is 17 residues long. J gave up 7 bases and V 8 bases, and 16 bases lay outside the gene matches. Comment on this clonotype: Its matching antigen is unknown.

TCRdb ran MiXCR on the reads and lists one entry per CDR3 protein. Of about 900,000 distinct CDR3 sequences listed, around 30% are singletons. The chain uses TRBV7-2 and TRBJ2-1; 11 bases fit TRBD2. Source: cultured CD8+ T cells from PBMCs, taken from culture after CMV antigen stimulation. The source of this sequence is a human donor in good health (CMV status not recorded). Some clones in this sample may be carry-over from other donors' samples. CDR3 sequence (DNA): TGTGCCAGCCAATTGATAGCGGGGGGGCTACTTGGGAATGAGCAGTTCTTC. Protein sequence: CASQLIAGGLLGNEQFF.